This T cell receptor (beta chain) was sequenced for a study of regulatory T cells in long-lasting Graves disease. Study-level background: Persistent Graves' disease denoted over 5 years of antithyroid drugs plus positive TSH receptor antibodies.

Arm-PCR of CDR3 regions and iRepertoire HTBI primers were the basis on which TCR beta libraries were built. A single record per CDR3 protein comes from TCRdb applying MiXCR to the multiplex PCR reads. In the table there are about 470,000 distinct CDR3 sequences, roughly 21% of which are singletons. Sample time point: persistent/refractory GD, antithyroid drugs over 5 years with positive TRAb. From RNA extracted from PBMCs, the TCR library was made. Graves' disease was diagnosed by American Thyroid Association guidelines. Each of the patients was recruited from an endocrinology department situated in Xi'an, China. The table lists this clonotype with a few counts. This sample comprised peripheral blood mononuclear cells (PBMCs), obtained when the disease was refractory, from a patient treated with antithyroid drugs. The sequence was obtained from a female donor with Graves disease.

The CDR3 DNA follows: TGTGCCAGTAGTCCCGACGGGAGTGCTGCCTCCTACGAGCAGTACTTC. It is translated as CASSPDGSAASYEQYF. The rearrangement joins TRBV19 to TRBJ2-7; D may be TRBD2 (6 bases). V lost 5 bases and J lost 0, with 17 bases in between. The CDR3 is made up of 16 amino acids. The germline CDR1 and CDR2 sequences are LNHDA and SQIVND (reference sequence).